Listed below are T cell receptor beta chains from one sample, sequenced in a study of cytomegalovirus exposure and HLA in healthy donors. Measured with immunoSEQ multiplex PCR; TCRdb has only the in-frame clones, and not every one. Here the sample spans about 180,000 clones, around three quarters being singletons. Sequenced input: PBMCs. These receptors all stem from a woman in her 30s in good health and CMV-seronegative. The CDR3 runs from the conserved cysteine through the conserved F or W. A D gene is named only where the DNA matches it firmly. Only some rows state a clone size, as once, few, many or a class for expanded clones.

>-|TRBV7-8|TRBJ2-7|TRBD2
CASSLRTRSEQYF
TGTGCCAGCAGCTTAAGGACTAGGAGCGAGCAGTACTTC
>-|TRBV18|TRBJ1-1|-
CASSPPDSGRRAFF
TGTGCCAGCTCACCACCGGACAGCGGACGGCGAGCTTTCTTT
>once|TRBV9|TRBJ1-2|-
CASSVDVKSIYGYTF
TGTGCCAGCAGCGTAGATGTGAAGAGCATCTATGGCTACACCTTC
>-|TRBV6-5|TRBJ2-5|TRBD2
CASSWGTSGRETQYF
TGTGCCAGCAGTTGGGGGACTAGCGGGCGAGAGACCCAGTACTTC
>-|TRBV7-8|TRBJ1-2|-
CASSLGAANYGYTF
TGTGCCAGCAGCCTAGGGGCAGCTAACTATGGCTACACCTTC
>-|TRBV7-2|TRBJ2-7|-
CASSLVSGTYEQYF
TGTGCCAGCAGCTTAGTGTCAGGGACCTACGAGCAGTACTTC
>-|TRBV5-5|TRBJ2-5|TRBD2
CASSLRLGRGWTQETQYF
TGTGCCAGCAGCTTGCGGCTAGGGCGGGGGTGGACTCAAGAGACCCAGTACTTC
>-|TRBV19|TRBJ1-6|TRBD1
CASSRSGTGGNSPLHF
TGTGCCAGTAGTAGATCCGGGACAGGGGGTAATTCACCCCTCCACTTT
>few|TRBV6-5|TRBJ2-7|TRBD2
CASSLSGGAYEQYF
TGTGCCAGCAGCCTGAGCGGGGGGGCCTATGAGCAGTACTTC
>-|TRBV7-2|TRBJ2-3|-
CASSLERWADTQYF
TGTGCCAGCAGCTTAGAGCGGTGGGCAGATACGCAGTATTTT
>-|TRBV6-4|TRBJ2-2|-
CASSEAWVSGELFF
TGTGCCAGCAGCGAGGCATGGGTTTCCGGGGAGCTGTTTTTT
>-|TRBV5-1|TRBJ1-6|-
CASSLRPPLGGRRSPLHF
TGCGCCAGCAGCTTGCGCCCCCCTCTCGGGGGGCGTAGGTCACCCCTCCACTTT
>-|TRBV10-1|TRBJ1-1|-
CASSLKLNTEAFF
TGCGCCAGCAGTTTAAAGCTGAACACTGAAGCTTTCTTT
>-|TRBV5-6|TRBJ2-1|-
CASSFSGNEQFF
TGTGCCAGCAGCTTCTCGGGCAATGAGCAGTTCTTC